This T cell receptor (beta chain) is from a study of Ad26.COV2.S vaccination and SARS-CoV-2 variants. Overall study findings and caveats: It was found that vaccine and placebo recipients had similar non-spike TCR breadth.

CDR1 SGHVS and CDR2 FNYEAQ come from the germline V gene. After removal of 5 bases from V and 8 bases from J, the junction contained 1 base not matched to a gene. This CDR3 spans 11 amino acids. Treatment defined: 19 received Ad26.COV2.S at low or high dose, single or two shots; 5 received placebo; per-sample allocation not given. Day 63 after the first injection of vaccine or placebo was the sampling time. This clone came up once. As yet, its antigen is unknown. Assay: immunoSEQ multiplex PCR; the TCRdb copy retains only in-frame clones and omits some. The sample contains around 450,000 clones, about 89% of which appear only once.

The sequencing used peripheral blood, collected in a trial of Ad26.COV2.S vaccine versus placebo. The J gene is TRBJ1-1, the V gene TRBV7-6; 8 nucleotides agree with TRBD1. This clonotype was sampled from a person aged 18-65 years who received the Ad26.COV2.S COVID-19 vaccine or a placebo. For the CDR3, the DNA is TGTGCCAGCAGCAGGGACAGGGAAGCTTTCTTT. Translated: CASSRDREAFF.